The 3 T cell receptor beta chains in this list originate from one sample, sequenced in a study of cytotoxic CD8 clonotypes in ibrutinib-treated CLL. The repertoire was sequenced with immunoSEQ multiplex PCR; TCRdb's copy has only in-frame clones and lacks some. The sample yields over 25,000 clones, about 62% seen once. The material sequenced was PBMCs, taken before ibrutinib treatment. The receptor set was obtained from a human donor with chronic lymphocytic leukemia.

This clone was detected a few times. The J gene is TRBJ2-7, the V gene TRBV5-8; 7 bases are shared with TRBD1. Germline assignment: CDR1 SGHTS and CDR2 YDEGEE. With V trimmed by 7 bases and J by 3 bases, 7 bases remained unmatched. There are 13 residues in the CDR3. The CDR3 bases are TGTGCCAGCTCCCGGACAGGATTCTACGAGCAGTACTTC. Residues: CASSRTGFYEQYF. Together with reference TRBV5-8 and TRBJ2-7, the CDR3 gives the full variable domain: EAGVTQSPTHLIKTRGQQATLRCSPISGHTSVYWYQQALGLGLQFLLWYDEGEERNRGNFPPRFSGRQFPNYSSELNVNALELEDSALYLCASSRTGFYEQYFGPGTRLTVT.

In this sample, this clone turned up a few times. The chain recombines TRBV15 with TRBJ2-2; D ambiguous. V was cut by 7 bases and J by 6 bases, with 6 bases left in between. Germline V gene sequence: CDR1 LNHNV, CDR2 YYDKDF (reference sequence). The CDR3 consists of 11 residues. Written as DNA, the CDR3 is TGTGCCACCACCACGGCCGGGGAGCTGTTTTTT. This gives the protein CATTTAGELFF.

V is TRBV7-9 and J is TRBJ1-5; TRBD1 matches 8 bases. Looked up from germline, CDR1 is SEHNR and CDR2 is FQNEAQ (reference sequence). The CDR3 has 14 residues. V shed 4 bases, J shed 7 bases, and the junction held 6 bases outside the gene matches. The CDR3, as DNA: TGTGCCAGCAGCTCGGGACAGGTCGGGCAGCCCCAGCATTTT. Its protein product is CASSSGQVGQPQHF. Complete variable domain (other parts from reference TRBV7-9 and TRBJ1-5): DTGVSQNPRHKITKRGQNVTFRCDPISEHNRLYWYRQTLGQGPEFLTYFQNEAQLEKSRLLSDRFSAERPKGSFSTLEIQRTEQGDSAMYLCASSSGQVGQPQHFGDGTRLSIL.